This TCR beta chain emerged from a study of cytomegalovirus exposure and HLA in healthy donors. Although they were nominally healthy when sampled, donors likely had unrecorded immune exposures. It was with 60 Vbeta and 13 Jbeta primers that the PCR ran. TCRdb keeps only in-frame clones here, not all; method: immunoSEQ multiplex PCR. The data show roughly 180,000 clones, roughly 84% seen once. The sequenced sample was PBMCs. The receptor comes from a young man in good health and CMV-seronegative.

The CDR3 coding sequence is TGTGCCTGGTTCCGGGACAGGGGATGGTATTTT. Amino acids: CAWFRDRGWYF. The rearrangement joins TRBV30 to TRBJ2-3; 10 bases are shared with TRBD1. Looked up from germline, CDR1 is GTSNPN and CDR2 is SVGIG (reference sequence). The CDR3 contains 11 residues. V was pared by 5 bases and J by 14 bases, with 7 bases of the junction left unmatched. Filled out from reference TRBV30 and TRBJ2-3, the complete variable domain reads SQTIHQWPATLVQPVGSPLSLECTVEGTSNPNLYWYRQAAGRGLQLLFYSVGIGQISSEVPQNLSASRPQDRQFILSSKKLLLSDSGFYLCAWFRDRGWYFGPGTRLTVL.